By its share, the clone carrying this T cell receptor (beta chain) is large. What it binds is unknown. This entry is derived from a study of spatial heterogeneity in lung cancer. Background on the study: Counts of TCR transcripts in tumor regions tracked strongly with a T cell module score that came from matched bulk RNA-seq. Raw sequencing reads included, on average, more than eight appearances of each unique TCR and UMI combination. General observations from the study: Expanded alpha and beta TCR counts within tumors tracked tumor mutation counts.

Noted time point: sample taken at primary tumor resection. Donation came from some 73 patients with untreated early-stage non-small cell lung cancer. The study tagged each TCR cDNA molecule with a unique molecular identifier. TCRdb reprocessed the 5' RACE reads with MiXCR, giving one entry per CDR3 protein. The table includes approximately 2,000 distinct CDR3 sequences, around 0.99% detected once. The CDR3 is made up of 15 amino acids. CDR1 ENHRY and CDR2 SYGVKD come from the germline V gene. Trimming took off 8 bases at V and 2 bases at J, with 17 bases between the two ends. The sequencing here drew on lung tumor tissue, taken at surgery. The sequence came from a male donor with early-stage non-small cell lung cancer. The chain recombines TRBV10-3 with TRBJ2-3; perhaps TRBD2 as D (6 bases). The CDR3 sequence is CAIGDPSADTDTQYF. The CDR3 DNA follows: TGTGCCATCGGGGACCCTAGCGCGGACACAGATACGCAGTATTTT.